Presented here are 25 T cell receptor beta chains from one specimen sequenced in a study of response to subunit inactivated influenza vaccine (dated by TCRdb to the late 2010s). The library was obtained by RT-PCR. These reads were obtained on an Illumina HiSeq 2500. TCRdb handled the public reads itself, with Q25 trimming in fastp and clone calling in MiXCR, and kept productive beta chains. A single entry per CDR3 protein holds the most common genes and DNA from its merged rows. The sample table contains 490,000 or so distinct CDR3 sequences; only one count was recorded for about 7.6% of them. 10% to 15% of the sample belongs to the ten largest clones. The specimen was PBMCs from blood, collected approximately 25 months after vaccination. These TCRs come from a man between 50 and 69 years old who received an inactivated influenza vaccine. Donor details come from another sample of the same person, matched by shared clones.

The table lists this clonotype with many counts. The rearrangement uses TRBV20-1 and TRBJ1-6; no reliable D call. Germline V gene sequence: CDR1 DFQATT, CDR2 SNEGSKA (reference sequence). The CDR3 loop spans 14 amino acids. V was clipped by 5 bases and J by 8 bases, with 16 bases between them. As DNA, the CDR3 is TGCAGTGCTCCCCACCCCCGACGTGATTCACCCCTCCACTTT. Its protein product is CSAPHPRRDSPLHF.

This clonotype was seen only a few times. The CDR3 DNA reads TGTGCCAGCACCTTGGATGTTGGGGATCGTGGCTACACCTTC. This translates into CASTLDVGDRGYTF. The chain couples TRBV7-9 to TRBJ1-2, with unresolved D. The germline V gene encodes CDR1 SEHNR and CDR2 FQNEAQ (reference sequence). This CDR3 region has 14 residues. V shed 7 bases and J shed 7 bases, with 19 bases lying between them. The full variable domain, its missing parts supplied by reference TRBV7-9 and TRBJ1-2, is DTGVSQNPRHKITKRGQNVTFRCDPISEHNRLYWYRQTLGQGPEFLTYFQNEAQLEKSRLLSDRFSAERPKGSFSTLEIQRTEQGDSAMYLCASTLDVGDRGYTFGSGTRLTVV.

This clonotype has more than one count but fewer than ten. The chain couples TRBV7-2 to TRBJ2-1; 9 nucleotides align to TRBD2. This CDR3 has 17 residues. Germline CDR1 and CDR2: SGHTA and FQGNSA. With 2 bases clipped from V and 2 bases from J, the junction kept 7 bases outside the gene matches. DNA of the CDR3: TGTGCCAGCAGCTTAACCCCTGCGGGAGGGCCCTACAATGAGCAGTTCTTC. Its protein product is CASSLTPAGGPYNEQFF.

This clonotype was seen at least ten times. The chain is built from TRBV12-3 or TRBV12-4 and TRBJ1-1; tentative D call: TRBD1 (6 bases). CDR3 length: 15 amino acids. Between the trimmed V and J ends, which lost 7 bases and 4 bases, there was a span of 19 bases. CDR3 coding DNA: TGTGCCAGCATGCTTCCCGCCCGGGGGCTCACTGAAGCTTTCTTT. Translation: CASMLPARGLTEAFF.

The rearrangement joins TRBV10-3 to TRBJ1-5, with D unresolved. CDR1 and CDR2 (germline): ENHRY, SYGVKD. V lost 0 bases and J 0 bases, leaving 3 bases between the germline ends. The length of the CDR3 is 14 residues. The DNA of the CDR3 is TGTGCCATCAGTGAGTCGGGTAGCAATCAGCCCCAGCATTTT. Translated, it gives CAISESGSNQPQHF.

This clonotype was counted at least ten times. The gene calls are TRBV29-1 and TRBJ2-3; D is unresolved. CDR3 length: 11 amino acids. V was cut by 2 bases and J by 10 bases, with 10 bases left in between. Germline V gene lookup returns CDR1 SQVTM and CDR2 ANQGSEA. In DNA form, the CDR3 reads TGCAGCGTTGAAACCATCTGGGCGCAGTATTTT. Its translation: CSVETIWAQYF.

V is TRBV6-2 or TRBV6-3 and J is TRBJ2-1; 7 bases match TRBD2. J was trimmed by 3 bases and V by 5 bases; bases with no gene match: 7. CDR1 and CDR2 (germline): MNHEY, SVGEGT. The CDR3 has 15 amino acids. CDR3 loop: CASSDLAGLYNEQFF. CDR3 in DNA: TGTGCCAGCAGTGACTTAGCGGGCCTCTACAATGAGCAGTTCTTC.

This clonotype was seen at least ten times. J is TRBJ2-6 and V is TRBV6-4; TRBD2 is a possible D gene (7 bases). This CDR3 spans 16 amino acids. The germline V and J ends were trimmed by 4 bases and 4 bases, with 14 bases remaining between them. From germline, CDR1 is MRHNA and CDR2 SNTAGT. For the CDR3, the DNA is TGTGCCAGCAGTGCCCACGGGGGGCAAGGGGCCAACGTCCTGACTTTC. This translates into CASSAHGGQGANVLTF.

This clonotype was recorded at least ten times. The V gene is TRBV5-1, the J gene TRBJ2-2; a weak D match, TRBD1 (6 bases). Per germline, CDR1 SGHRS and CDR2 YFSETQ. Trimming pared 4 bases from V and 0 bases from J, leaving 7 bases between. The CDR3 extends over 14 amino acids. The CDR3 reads CASSDRTNTGELFF. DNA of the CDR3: TGCGCCAGCAGCGACAGGACGAACACCGGGGAGCTGTTTTTT.

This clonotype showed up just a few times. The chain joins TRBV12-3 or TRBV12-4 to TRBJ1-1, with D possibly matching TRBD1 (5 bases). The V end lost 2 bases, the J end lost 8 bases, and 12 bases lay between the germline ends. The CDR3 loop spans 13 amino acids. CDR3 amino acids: CASSLLGQVEAFF. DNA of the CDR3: TGTGCCAGCAGTTTACTAGGACAAGTAGAAGCTTTCTTT.

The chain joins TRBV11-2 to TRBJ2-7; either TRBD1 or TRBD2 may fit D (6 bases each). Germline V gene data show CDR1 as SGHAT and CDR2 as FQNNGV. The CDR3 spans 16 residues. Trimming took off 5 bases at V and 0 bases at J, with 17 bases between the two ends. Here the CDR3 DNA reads TGTGCCAGCAGCCCATTACGGGGGCCAGACTCCTACGAGCAGTACTTC. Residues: CASSPLRGPDSYEQYF.

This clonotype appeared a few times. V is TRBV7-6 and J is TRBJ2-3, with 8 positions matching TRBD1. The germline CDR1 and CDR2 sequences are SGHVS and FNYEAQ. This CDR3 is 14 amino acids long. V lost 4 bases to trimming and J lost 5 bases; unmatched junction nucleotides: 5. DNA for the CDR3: TGTGCCAGCAGCTACGGGACAGGAAAAGATACGCAGTATTTT. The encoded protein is CASSYGTGKDTQYF.

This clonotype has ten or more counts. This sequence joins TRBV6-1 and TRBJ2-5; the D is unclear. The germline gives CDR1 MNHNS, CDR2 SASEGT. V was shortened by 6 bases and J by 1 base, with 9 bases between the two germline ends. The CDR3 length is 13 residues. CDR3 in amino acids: CASRKIVQETQYF. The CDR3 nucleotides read TGTGCCAGCAGAAAAATAGTCCAAGAGACCCAGTACTTC.

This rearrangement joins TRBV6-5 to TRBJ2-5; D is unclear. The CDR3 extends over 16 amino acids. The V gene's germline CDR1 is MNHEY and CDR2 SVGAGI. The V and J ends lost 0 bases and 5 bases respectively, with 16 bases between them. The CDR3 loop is CASSYSIPSQMETQYF. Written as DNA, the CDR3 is TGTGCCAGCAGTTACTCGATACCGTCCCAGATGGAGACCCAGTACTTC.

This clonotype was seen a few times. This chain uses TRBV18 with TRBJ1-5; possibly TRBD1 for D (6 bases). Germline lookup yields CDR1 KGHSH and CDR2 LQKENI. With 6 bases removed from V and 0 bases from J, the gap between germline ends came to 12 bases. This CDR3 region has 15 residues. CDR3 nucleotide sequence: TGTGCCAGCTCCCCGACAGGAACTAGCAATCAGCCCCAGCATTTT. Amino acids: CASSPTGTSNQPQHF. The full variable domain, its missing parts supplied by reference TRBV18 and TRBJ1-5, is NAGVMQNPRHLVRRRGQEARLRCSPMKGHSHVYWYRQLPEEGLKFMVYLQKENIIDESGMPKERFSAEFPKEGPSILRIQQVVRGDSAAYFCASSPTGTSNQPQHFGDGTRLSIL.

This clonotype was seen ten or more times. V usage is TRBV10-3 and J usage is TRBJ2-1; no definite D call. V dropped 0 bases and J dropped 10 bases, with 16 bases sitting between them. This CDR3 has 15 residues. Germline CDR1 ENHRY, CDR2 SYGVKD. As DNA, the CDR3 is TGTGCCATCAGTGAGTCTCAGGAACTAAGGCGGGAGCAGTTCTTC. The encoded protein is CAISESQELRREQFF.

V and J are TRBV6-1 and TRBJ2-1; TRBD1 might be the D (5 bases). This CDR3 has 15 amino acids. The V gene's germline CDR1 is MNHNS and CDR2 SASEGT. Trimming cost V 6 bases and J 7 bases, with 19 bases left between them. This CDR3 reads CASSHKQVVLNEQFF. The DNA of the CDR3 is TGTGCCAGCAGCCACAAACAGGTAGTTTTGAATGAGCAGTTCTTC.

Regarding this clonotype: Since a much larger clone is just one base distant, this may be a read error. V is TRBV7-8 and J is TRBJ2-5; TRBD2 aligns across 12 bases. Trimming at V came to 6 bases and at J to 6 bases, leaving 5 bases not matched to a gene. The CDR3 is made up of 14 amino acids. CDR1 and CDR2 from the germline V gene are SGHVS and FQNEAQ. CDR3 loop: CASRLGLAGQTQYF. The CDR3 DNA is TGTGCCAGCAGACTCGGACTAGCGGGACAGACCCAGTACTTC.

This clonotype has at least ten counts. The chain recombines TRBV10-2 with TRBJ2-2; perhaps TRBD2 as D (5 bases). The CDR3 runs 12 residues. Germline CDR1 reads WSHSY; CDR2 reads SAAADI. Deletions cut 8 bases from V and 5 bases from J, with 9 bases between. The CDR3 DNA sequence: TGCGCCAGCGGACTGGGAACCGGGGAGCTGTTTTTT. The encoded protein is CASGLGTGELFF.

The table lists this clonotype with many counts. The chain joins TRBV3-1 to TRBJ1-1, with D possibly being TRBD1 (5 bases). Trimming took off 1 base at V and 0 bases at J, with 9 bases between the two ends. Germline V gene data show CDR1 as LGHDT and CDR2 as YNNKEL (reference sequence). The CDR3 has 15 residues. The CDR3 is CASSQGPGMNTEAFF. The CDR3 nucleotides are TGTGCCAGCAGCCAAGGGCCAGGGATGAACACTGAAGCTTTCTTT. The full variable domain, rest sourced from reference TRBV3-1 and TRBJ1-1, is DTAVSQTPKYLVTQMGNDKSIKCEQNLGHDTMYWYKQDSKKFLKIMFSYNNKELIINETVPNRFSPKSPDKAHLNLHINSLELGDSAVYFCASSQGPGMNTEAFFGQGTRLTVV.

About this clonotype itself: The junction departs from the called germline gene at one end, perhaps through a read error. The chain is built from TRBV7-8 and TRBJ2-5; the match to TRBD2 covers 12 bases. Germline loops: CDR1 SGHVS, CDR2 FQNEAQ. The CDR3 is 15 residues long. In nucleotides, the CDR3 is TGTGCCAGCACCACTAGAGGAGTGGCTAGCGGGGGGGCAAACTTC. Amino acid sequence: CASTTRGVASGGANF.

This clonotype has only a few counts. Here the CDR3 reads CASSQEPWPRYF. DNA for the CDR3: TGTGCCAGCAGCCAAGAACCTTGGCCCCGGTACTTC. The V and J genes are TRBV3-1 and TRBJ2-7, with no clear D. Germline lookup yields CDR1 LGHDT and CDR2 YNNKEL (reference sequence). Trimming took 0 bases from V and 12 from J, leaving 12 bases between them. The CDR3 covers 12 residues.

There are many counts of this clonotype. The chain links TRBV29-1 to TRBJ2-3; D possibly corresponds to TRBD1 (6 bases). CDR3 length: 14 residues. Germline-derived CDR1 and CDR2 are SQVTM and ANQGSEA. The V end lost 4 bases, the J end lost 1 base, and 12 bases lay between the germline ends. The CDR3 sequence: CSVGQGMGTDTQYF. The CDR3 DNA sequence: TGCAGCGTTGGGCAGGGGATGGGCACAGATACGCAGTATTTT.

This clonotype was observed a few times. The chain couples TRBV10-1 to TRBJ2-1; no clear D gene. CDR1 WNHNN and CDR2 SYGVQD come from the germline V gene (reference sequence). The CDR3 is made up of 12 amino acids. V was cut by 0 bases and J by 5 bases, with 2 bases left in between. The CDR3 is CASSESHNEQFF. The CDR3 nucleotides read TGCGCCAGCAGTGAGTCCCACAATGAGCAGTTCTTC.

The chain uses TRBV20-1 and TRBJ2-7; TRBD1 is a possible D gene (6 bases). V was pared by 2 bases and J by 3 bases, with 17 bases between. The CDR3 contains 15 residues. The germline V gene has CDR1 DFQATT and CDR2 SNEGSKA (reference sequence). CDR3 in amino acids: CSARYEGVDVYEQYF. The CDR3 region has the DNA TGCAGTGCTAGATATGAGGGGGTAGACGTCTACGAGCAGTACTTC.